The 23 T cell receptor beta chains reported below all come from one sample, sequenced in a study of T-cell memory formation after mild COVID-19. TCRdb reprocessed the 5' RACE reads via MiXCR and lists one record per CDR3 protein. The sample yields 200,000 to 250,000 distinct CDR3 sequences, over 15% seen once. The specimen was PBMCs or a T cell subset sorted from them (not recorded which). The receptors originated from a man aged 18 to 35 who had mild COVID-19 (a few samples of this study predate the infection). Cell type and time point are not known.

This clonotype was seen only once. The V and J genes are TRBV6-2 or TRBV6-3 and TRBJ2-1; D call uncertain. Germline CDR1 reads MNHEY; CDR2 reads SVGEGT. The V end was cut by 7 bases, the J end by 5 bases, with 9 bases between. The CDR3 is 12 residues long. CDR3 DNA sequence: TGTGCCAGCAACACGGGCAACAATGAGCAGTTCTTC. Translation: CASNTGNNEQFF.

The gene calls are TRBV10-1 and TRBJ2-6; D gene ambiguous. V dropped 11 bases and J dropped 0 bases, with 14 bases sitting between them. The CDR3 totals 15 residues. Germline CDR1 WNHNN, CDR2 SYGVQD (reference sequence). CDR3 protein: CALDLTCSGANVLTF. The CDR3 nucleotides read TGCGCCCTTGATTTGACCTGCTCTGGGGCCAACGTCCTGACTTTC.

This chain uses TRBV7-8 with TRBJ2-1, with D perhaps matching TRBD1 (5 bases). CDR1 and CDR2 from the germline V gene are SGHVS and FQNEAQ. The CDR3 spans 14 residues. V lost 5 bases and J 5 bases, leaving 13 bases between the germline ends. The CDR3 reads CASSLSNRNNEQFF. The DNA for the CDR3 is TGTGCCAGCAGCCTATCTAACAGGAACAATGAGCAGTTCTTC. The whole variable domain, remainder taken from reference TRBV7-8 and TRBJ2-1, is GAGVSQSPRYKVAKRGQDVALRCDPISGHVSLFWYQQALGQGPEFLTYFQNEAQLDKSGLPSDRFFAERPEGSVSTLKIQRTQQEDSAVYLCASSLSNRNNEQFFGPGTRLTVL.

This clonotype came up a few times. This rearrangement joins TRBV7-3 to TRBJ2-3; no definite D call. The CDR3 runs 13 residues. Germline loops: CDR1 SGHTA, CDR2 FQGTGA. Trimming took off 5 bases at V and 10 bases at J, with 16 bases between the two ends. The CDR3 coding sequence is TGTGCCAGCAGCCGAACAGAGGTCGCCGCGCAGTATTTT. Translation: CASSRTEVAAQYF.

V and J are TRBV7-9 and TRBJ1-5; weak D call: TRBD1 (6 bases). Trimming pared 3 bases from V and 2 bases from J, leaving 14 bases between. Germline loops: CDR1 SEHNR, CDR2 FQNEAQ (reference sequence). This CDR3 spans 16 amino acids. This chain's CDR3 is CASSLGGGDGNQPQHF. The CDR3 DNA is TGTGCCAGCAGCTTGGGGGGGGGCGACGGCAATCAGCCCCAGCATTTT.

This clonotype was seen a few times. The chain joins TRBV4-2 to TRBJ1-2; 9 positions agree with TRBD1. There are 15 residues in the CDR3. With 2 bases clipped from V and 4 bases from J, the junction kept 5 bases outside the gene matches. Germline loops: CDR1 LGHNA, CDR2 YNFKEQ. CDR3: CASSQPDRGGYGYTF. As DNA, the CDR3 is TGTGCCAGCAGCCAACCGGACAGGGGAGGCTATGGCTACACCTTC.

This chain joins TRBV9 and TRBJ2-1; no firm D call. The CDR3 consists of 16 residues. V shed 0 bases and J shed 6 bases, with 16 bases lying between them. In germline, CDR1 is SGDLS, CDR2 YYNGEE. The CDR3 sequence: CASSVEAIGWGNEQFF. The CDR3 nucleotides read TGTGCCAGCAGCGTAGAGGCAATCGGGTGGGGCAATGAGCAGTTCTTC.

The chain couples TRBV18 to TRBJ1-3; D gene unclear. The CDR3 covers 18 residues. Germline CDR1 is KGHSH and CDR2 is LQKENI. The V gene lost 5 bases and the J gene lost 1 base, with 21 bases spanning the gap. The CDR3 nucleotides read TGTGCCAGCTCAATCGATTTCCTAACGACCGATTCTGGAAACACCATATATTTT. Its translation: CASSIDFLTTDSGNTIYF. Drawing the rest from reference TRBV18 and TRBJ1-3, the complete variable domain is NAGVMQNPRHLVRRRGQEARLRCSPMKGHSHVYWYRQLPEEGLKFMVYLQKENIIDESGMPKERFSAEFPKEGPSILRIQQVVRGDSAAYFCASSIDFLTTDSGNTIYFGEGSWLTVV.

The CDR3 sequence is CASSFQWNTEAFF. The CDR3, as DNA: TGTGCCAGCAGCTTTCAGTGGAACACTGAAGCTTTCTTT. The chain combines TRBV11-3 with TRBJ1-1; no firm D call. The CDR3 totals 13 residues. Trimming removed 3 bases at V and 1 base at J, with 6 bases between. CDR1 and CDR2 from the germline V gene are SGHNT and YENEEA.

The chain is built from TRBV30 and TRBJ2-1; D gene unclear. Germline-derived CDR1 and CDR2 are GTSNPN and SVGIG (reference sequence). The CDR3 spans 13 residues. V was shortened by 4 bases and J by 2 bases, with 9 bases between the two germline ends. CDR3 region: CAWTFGPYNEQFF. The DNA for the CDR3 is TGTGCCTGGACTTTTGGTCCCTACAATGAGCAGTTCTTC.

A few counts support this clonotype. This CDR3 reads CASSFERRQEQFF. CDR3 DNA sequence: TGTGCCAGCAGCTTTGAAAGAAGGCAGGAGCAGTTCTTC. The chain has TRBV5-6 and TRBJ2-1; D is uncertain. V lost 2 bases and J lost 10, with 13 bases in between. This CDR3 comprises 13 residues. Looked up from germline, CDR1 is SGHDT and CDR2 is YYEEEE.

This clonotype was picked up a small number of times. The rearrangement links TRBV29-1 to TRBJ2-2; 8 nucleotides align to TRBD1. This CDR3 region has 14 residues. Germline V gives CDR1 SQVTM, CDR2 ANQGSEA. V was clipped by 7 bases and J by 0 bases; unmatched bases: 4. This CDR3 reads CSAAGGPNTGELFF. The CDR3 bases are TGCAGCGCTGCAGGGGGCCCGAACACCGGGGAGCTGTTTTTT.

This clonotype has only a few counts. The chain is built from TRBV12-3 or TRBV12-4 and TRBJ2-7; D is uncertain. V lost 2 bases and J 4 bases, leaving 12 bases between the germline ends. The CDR3 runs to 14 residues. This CDR3 is CASSLRSIGYEQYF. The DNA for the CDR3 is TGTGCCAGCAGTTTACGGAGTATCGGTTACGAGCAGTACTTC.

This clonotype occurred many times. V usage is TRBV5-1 and J usage is TRBJ1-4, with TRBD1 matching over 8 bases. J gave up 6 bases and V 4 bases, and 17 bases lay outside the gene matches. This CDR3 contains 18 residues. Germline CDR1 and CDR2: SGHRS and YFSETQ. CDR3: CASSVVPPGQEQHEKLFF. Written as DNA, the CDR3 is TGCGCCAGCAGCGTTGTTCCTCCGGGACAGGAGCAACATGAAAAACTGTTTTTT.

The gene calls are TRBV19 and TRBJ2-7; D uncertain. The CDR3 has 13 residues. Germline CDR1 reads LNHDA; CDR2 reads SQIVND (reference sequence). V lost 3 bases to trimming and J lost 6 bases, with 12 bases between them. The CDR3 region has the DNA TGTGCCAGTAGTATTGGGGTAACGGGCGAGCAGTACGTC. Its translation is CASSIGVTGEQYV.

A few counts support this clonotype. Mismatch with germline at one junction end may stem from a read error. The CDR3 region is CASSLALRVAKNIQYF. For the CDR3, the DNA is TGTGCCAGTAGCTTGGCTCTACGTGTAGCCAAAAACATTCAGTACTTC. This chain uses TRBV5-6 with TRBJ2-4; no reliable D call. Germline V lookup: CDR1 SGHDT, CDR2 YYEEEE. The CDR3 is 16 amino acids.

In this sample, this clonotype turned up a few times. The chain combines TRBV20-1 with TRBJ2-2; TRBD2 matches at 11 bases. CDR1 DFQATT and CDR2 SNEGSKA come from the germline V gene (reference sequence). The CDR3 extends over 16 amino acids. With 5 bases clipped from V and 1 base from J, the junction kept 6 bases outside the gene matches. The CDR3 nucleotides read TGCAGTGCTCGGGGGACTAGCGGCGTGAACACCGGGGAGCTGTTTTTT. It is translated as CSARGTSGVNTGELFF.

This clonotype was observed many times. This rearrangement joins TRBV5-5 to TRBJ2-5, with D hard to call. V was shortened by 6 bases and J by 4 bases, with 13 bases between the two germline ends. The CDR3 totals 13 residues. Germline-derived CDR1 and CDR2 are SGHKS and YYEKEE (reference sequence). The DNA of the CDR3 is TGTGCCAGCATCATGAGTCCGAGAGAGACCCAGTACTTC. Protein product: CASIMSPRETQYF.

The CDR3 nucleotides are TGTGCCAGCAGTCCTACAGGGGGGAGTGGGTCACCCCTCCACTTT. It yields the protein CASSPTGGSGSPLHF. The rearrangement uses TRBV12-3 or TRBV12-4 and TRBJ1-6; 8 nucleotides match TRBD1. V trimming: 5 bases; J trimming: 10 bases; junction bases outside the gene matches: 10. The CDR3 runs to 15 residues.

This clonotype was found a few times. The chain carries TRBV6-2 or TRBV6-3 and TRBJ2-2; TRBD1 aligns across 8 bases. The CDR3 length is 13 residues. The germline V gene has CDR1 MNHEY and CDR2 SVGEGT. Trimming took 7 bases from V and 6 from J; bases not matched to a gene: 4. CDR3 protein: CASIQQGAGELFF. In DNA, the CDR3 is TGTGCCAGCATTCAACAGGGGGCCGGGGAGCTGTTTTTT.

This chain connects TRBV4-2 to TRBJ2-1, with 8 bases fitting TRBD2. The CDR3 covers 14 residues. Per the germline V gene, CDR1 is LGHNA and CDR2 is YNFKEQ. The V gene end was trimmed by 0 bases and the J gene end by 8 bases; junction bases not matched to a gene: 3. CDR3 in DNA: TGTGCCAGCAGCCAAGATAGAGCGGGGGATGAGCAGTTCTTC. Translation: CASSQDRAGDEQFF.

This clonotype was counted a few times. This sequence joins TRBV5-1 and TRBJ2-1; D may be TRBD1 or TRBD2 (5 bases each). The V end lost 8 bases, the J end lost 1 base, and 16 bases lay between the germline ends. Germline loops: CDR1 SGHRS, CDR2 YFSETQ. This CDR3 has 15 amino acids. CDR3 sequence: CASSHWDRSYNEQFF. In nucleotides, the CDR3 is TGCGCCAGTTCCCACTGGGACCGGTCCTACAATGAGCAGTTCTTC.

At least ten counts were recorded for this clonotype. The J gene is TRBJ1-6, the V gene TRBV6-6; no definite D call. The CDR3 extends over 15 amino acids. The V gene lost 2 bases and the J gene lost 9 bases, with 14 bases spanning the gap. Germline V gene lookup returns CDR1 MNHNY and CDR2 SVGAGI (reference sequence). This chain's CDR3 is CASSYNDPGSSPLHF. The CDR3 DNA follows: TGTGCCAGCAGTTACAATGATCCAGGCTCTTCACCCCTCCACTTT.